This T cell receptor (beta chain) was sequenced during a study of monozygotic twins with cystic fibrosis. Whole-study findings and limits: No link emerged between shared CDR3 counts and age, concordance or severity.

Here immunoSEQ multiplex PCR was the method, and the copy in TCRdb shows in-frame clones only, minus some. Of around 34,000 clones in the sample, more than 85% were seen once. The CDR3 covers 14 residues. V was shortened by 3 bases and J by 2 bases, with 10 bases between the two germline ends. The germline gives CDR1 SGHTA, CDR2 FQGNSA. Comments on this clone: Its antigen is still unknown.

This receptor was identified in a girl aged 2 to 9 with cystic fibrosis. Sample: blood. The chain joins TRBV7-2 to TRBJ1-1, with a tentative D call TRBD1 (5 bases). The CDR3, as DNA: TGTGCCAGCAGCTTTGGGGGGTTCAACACTGAAGCTTTCTTT. As protein: CASSFGGFNTEAFF.